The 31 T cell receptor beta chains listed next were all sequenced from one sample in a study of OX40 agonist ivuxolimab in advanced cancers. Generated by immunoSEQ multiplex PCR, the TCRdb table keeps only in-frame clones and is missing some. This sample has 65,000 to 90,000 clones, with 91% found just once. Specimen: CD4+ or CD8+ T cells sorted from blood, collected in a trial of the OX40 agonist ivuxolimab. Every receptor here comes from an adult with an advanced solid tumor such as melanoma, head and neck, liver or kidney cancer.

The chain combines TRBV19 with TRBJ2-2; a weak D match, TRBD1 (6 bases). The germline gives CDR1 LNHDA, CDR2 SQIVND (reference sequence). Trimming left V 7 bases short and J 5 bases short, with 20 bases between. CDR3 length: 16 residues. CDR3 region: CASNLRGIRITGELFF. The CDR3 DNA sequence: TGTGCCAGTAACTTGAGGGGGATCAGAATTACCGGGGAGCTGTTTTTT.

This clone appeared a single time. The CDR3 DNA follows: TGTGCCAGCAGCTTCACAGGGAAAGAGACCCAGTACTTC. Its translation is CASSFTGKETQYF. The chain employs TRBV5-6 and TRBJ2-5, with D perhaps matching TRBD1 (6 bases). CDR1 SGHDT and CDR2 YYEEEE come from the germline V gene. The CDR3 covers 13 residues. V dropped 2 bases and J dropped 3 bases, with 8 bases sitting between them.

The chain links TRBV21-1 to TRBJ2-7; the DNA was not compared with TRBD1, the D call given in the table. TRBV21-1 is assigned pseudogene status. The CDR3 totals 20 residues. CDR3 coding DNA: TGTGCCAGCAGCAAAGTAAGCAGGGAAAAAAGCCGGTCAGATTCCTACGAGCAGTACTTC. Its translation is CASSKVSREKSRSDSYEQYF.

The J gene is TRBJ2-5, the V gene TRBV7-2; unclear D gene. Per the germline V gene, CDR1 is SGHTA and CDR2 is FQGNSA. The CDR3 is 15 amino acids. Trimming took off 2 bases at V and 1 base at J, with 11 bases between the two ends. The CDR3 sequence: CASSLLTPTQETQYF. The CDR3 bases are TGTGCCAGCAGCTTATTGACCCCGACCCAAGAGACCCAGTACTTC.

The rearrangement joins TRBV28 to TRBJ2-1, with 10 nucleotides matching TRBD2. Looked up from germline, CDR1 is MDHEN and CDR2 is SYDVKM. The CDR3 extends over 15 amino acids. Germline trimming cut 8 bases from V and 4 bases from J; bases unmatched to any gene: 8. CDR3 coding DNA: TGTGCCAGCCGGCTTAGCGGGAGGTTTTACAATGAGCAGTTCTTC. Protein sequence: CASRLSGRFYNEQFF.

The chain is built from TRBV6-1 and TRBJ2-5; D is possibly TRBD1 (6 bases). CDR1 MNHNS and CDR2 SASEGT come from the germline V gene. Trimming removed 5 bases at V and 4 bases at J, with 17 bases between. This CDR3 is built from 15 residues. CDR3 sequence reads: CASSQDPGHTETQYF. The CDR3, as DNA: TGTGCCAGCAGTCAAGATCCGGGACACACAGAGACCCAGTACTTC.

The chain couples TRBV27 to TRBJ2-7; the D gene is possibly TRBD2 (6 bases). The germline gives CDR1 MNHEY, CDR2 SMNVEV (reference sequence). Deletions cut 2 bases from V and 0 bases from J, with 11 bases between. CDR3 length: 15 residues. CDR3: CASSLGRGTSYEQYF. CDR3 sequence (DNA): TGTGCCAGCAGTTTAGGGCGCGGGACCTCCTACGAGCAGTACTTC.

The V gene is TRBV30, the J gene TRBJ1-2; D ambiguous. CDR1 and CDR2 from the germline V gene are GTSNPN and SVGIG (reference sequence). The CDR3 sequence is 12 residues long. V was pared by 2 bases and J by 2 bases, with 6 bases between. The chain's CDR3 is CAWSLGNYGYTF. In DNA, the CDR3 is TGTGCCTGGAGTCTGGGCAACTATGGCTACACCTTC.

The CDR3 sequence is CASRFSGSASEQFF. CDR3 bases: TGTGCCAGCAGATTTAGCGGGAGTGCCAGTGAGCAGTTCTTC. This sequence joins TRBV2 and TRBJ2-1; 9 positions agree with TRBD2. Per germline, CDR1 SNHLY and CDR2 FYNNEI. V trimming: 6 bases; J trimming: 9 bases; junction bases outside the gene matches: 9. The CDR3 is 14 amino acids.

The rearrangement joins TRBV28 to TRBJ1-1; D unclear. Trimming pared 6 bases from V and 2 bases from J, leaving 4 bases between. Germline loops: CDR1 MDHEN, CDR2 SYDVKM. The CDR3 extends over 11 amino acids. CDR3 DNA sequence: TGTGCCAGCAGACGTAACACTGAAGCTTTCTTT. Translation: CASRRNTEAFF.

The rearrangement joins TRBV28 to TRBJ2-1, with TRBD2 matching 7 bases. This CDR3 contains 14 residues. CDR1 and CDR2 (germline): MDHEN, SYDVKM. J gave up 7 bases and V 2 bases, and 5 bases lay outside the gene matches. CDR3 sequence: CASSLELASNEQFF. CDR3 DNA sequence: TGTGCCAGCAGTTTAGAACTAGCGTCGAATGAGCAGTTCTTC. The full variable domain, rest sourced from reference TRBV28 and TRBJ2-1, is DVKVTQSSRYLVKRTGEKVFLECVQDMDHENMFWYRQDPGLGLRLIYFSYDVKMKEKGDIPEGYSVSREKKERFSLILESASTNQTSMYLCASSLELASNEQFFGPGTRLTVL.

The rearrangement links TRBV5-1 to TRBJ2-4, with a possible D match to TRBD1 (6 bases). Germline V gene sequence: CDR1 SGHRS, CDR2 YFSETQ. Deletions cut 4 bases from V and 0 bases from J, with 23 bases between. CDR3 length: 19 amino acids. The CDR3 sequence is CASSPGARTDPLAKNIQYF. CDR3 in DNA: TGCGCCAGCAGCCCAGGGGCCCGGACGGACCCCCTAGCCAAAAACATTCAGTACTTC.

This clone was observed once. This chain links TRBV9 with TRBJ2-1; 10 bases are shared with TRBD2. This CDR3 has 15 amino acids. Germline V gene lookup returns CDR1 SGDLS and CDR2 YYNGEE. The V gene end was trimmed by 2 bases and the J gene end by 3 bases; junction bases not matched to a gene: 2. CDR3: CASSVGLADYNEQFF. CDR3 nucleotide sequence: TGTGCCAGCAGCGTCGGACTAGCGGACTACAATGAGCAGTTCTTC. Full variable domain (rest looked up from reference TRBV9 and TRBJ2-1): DSGVTQTPKHLITATGQRVTLRCSPRSGDLSVYWYQQSLDQGLQFLIQYYNGEERAKGNILERFSAQQFPDLHSELNLSSLELGDSALYFCASSVGLADYNEQFFGPGTRLTVL.

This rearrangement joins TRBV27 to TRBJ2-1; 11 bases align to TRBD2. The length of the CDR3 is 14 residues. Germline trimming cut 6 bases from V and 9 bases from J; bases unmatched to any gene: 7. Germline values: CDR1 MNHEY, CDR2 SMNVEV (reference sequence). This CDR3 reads CASRTSGSGGEQFF. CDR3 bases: TGTGCCAGCAGAACTAGCGGGAGTGGCGGTGAGCAGTTCTTC.

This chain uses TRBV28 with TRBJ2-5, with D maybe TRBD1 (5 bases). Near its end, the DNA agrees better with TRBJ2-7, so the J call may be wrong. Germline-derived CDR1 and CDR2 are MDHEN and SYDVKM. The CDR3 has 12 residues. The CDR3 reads CASTQGAHEQYF. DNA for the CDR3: TGTGCCAGCACGCAGGGCGCCCACGAGCAGTACTTC.

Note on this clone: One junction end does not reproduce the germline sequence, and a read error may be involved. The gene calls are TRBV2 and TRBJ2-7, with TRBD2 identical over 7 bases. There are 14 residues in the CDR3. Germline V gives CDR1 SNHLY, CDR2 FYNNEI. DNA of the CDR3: TGTGCCAGCACTGAACTGGGAGGGCCGAATGAGCAGTACTTC. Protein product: CASTELGGPNEQYF.

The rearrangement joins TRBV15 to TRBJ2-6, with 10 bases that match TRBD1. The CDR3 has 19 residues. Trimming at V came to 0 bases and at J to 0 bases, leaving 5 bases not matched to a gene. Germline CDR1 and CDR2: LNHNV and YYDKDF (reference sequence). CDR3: CATSRDGTGVNSGANVLTF. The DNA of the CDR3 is TGTGCCACCAGCAGAGATGGGACAGGGGTCAACTCTGGGGCCAACGTCCTGACTTTC.

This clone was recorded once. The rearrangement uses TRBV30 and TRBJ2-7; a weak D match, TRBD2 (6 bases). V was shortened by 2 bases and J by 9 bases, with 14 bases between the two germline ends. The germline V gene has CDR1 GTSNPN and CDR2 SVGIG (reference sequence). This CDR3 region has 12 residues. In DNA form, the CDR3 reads TGTGCCTGGAGTCGGGACTCCGGCGGGCAGTACTTC. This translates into CAWSRDSGGQYF.

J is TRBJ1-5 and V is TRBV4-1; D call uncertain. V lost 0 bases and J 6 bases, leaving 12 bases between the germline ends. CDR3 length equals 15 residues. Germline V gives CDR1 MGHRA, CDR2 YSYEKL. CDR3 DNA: TGCGCCAGCAGCCAAGAGGCAGGTTTTAGTCAGCCCCAGCATTTT. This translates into CASSQEAGFSQPQHF.

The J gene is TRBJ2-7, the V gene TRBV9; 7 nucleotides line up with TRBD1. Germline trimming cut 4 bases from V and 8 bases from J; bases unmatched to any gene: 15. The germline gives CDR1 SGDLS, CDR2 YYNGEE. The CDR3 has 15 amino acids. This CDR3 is CASSTGQLLSTKQYF. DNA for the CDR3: TGTGCCAGCAGCACGGGACAGCTGCTATCTACGAAGCAGTACTTC.

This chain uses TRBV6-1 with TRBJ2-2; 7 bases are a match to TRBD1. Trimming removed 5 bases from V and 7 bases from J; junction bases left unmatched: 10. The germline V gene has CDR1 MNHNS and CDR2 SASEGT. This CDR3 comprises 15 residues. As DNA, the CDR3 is TGTGCCAGCAGTACCGGGACAGTGCCGGGCGGGGAGCTGTTTTTT. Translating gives CASSTGTVPGGELFF.

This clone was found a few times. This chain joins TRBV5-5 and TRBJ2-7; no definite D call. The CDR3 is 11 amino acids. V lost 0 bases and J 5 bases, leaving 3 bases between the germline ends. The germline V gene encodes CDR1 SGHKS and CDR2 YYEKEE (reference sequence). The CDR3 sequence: CASSLVNEQYF. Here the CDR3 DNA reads TGTGCCAGCAGCTTGGTTAACGAGCAGTACTTC.

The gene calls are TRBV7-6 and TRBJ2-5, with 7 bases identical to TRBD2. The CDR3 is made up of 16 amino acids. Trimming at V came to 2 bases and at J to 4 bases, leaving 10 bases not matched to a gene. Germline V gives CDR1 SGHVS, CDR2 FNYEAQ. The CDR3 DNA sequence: TGTGCCAGCAGCTTAAGCTGGATAGCGGGTTCAGAGACCCAGTACTTC. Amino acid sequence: CASSLSWIAGSETQYF.

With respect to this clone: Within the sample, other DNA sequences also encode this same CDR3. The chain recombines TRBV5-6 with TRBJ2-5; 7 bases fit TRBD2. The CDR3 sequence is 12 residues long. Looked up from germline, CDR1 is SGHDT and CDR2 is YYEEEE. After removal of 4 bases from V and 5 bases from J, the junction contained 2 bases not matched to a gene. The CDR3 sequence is CASSTGGETQYF. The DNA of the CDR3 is TGTGCCAGCAGCACCGGGGGGGAGACCCAGTACTTC. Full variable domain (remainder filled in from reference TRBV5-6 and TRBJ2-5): DAGVTQSPTHLIKTRGQQVTLRCSPKSGHDTVSWYQQALGQGPQFIFQYYEEEERQRGNFPDRFSGHQFPNYSSELNVNALLLGDSALYLCASSTGGETQYFGPGTRLLVL.

CDR3 region: CASSLGEGHGNTIYF. As DNA, the CDR3 is TGTGCCAGCAGCTTAGGGGAGGGCCACGGAAACACCATATATTTT. The rearrangement links TRBV7-9 to TRBJ1-3; D gene uncertain. The V and J ends lost 1 base and 4 bases respectively, with 11 bases between them. Germline V gene sequence: CDR1 SEHNR, CDR2 FQNEAQ (reference sequence). CDR3 length: 15 amino acids.

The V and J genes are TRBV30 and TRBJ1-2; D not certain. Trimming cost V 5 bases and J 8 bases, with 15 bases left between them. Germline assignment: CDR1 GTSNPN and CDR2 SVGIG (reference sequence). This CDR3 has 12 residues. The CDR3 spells CAWDGEDAGYTF. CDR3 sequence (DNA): TGTGCCTGGGATGGAGAAGACGCGGGCTACACCTTC.

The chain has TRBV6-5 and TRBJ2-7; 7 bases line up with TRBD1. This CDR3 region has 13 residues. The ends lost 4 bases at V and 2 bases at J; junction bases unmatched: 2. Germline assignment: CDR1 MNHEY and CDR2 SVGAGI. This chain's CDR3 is CASSWGQTYEQYF. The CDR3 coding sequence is TGTGCCAGCAGTTGGGGACAGACCTACGAGCAGTACTTC.

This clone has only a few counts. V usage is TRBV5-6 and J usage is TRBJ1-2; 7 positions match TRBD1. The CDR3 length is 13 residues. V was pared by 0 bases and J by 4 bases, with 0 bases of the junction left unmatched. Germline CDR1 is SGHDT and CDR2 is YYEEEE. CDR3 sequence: CASSLGTGYGYTF. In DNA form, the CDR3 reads TGTGCCAGCAGCTTGGGGACAGGCTATGGCTACACCTTC.

The CDR3 protein is CATQGQGASYNEQFF. CDR3 sequence (DNA): TGTGCCACCCAGGGACAGGGGGCCTCCTACAATGAGCAGTTCTTC. V is TRBV10-3 and J is TRBJ2-1, with 12 nucleotides matching TRBD1. The CDR3 length is 15 residues. The V segment lost 10 bases and the J segment 0 bases; nucleotides outside the gene matches: 4. CDR1 and CDR2 from the germline V gene are ENHRY and SYGVKD.

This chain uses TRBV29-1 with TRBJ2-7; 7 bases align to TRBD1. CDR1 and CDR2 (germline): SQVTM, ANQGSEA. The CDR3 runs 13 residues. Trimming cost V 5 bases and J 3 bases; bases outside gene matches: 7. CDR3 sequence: CSVTGEMGYEQYF. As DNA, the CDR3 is TGCAGCGTTACAGGGGAAATGGGCTACGAGCAGTACTTC.

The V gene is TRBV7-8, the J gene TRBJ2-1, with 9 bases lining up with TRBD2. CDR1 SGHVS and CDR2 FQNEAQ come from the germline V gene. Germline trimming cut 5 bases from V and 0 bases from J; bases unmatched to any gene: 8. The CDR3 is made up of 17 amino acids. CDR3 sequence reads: CASSPWTSVSSYNEQFF. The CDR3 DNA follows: TGTGCCAGCAGCCCCTGGACTAGCGTAAGCTCCTACAATGAGCAGTTCTTC.